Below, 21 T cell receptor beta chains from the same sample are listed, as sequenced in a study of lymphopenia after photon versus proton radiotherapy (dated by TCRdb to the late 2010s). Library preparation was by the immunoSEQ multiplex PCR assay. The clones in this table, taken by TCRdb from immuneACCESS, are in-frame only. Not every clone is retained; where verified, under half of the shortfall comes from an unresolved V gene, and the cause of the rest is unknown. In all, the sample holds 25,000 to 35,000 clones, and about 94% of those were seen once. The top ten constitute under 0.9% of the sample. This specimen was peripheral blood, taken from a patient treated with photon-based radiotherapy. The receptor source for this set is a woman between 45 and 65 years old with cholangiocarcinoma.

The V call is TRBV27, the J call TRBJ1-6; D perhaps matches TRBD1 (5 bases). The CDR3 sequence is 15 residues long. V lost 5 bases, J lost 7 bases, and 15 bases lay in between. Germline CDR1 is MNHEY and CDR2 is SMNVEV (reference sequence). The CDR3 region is CASSLRWTQNSPLHF. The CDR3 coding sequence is TGTGCCAGCAGTCTCCGCTGGACACAAAATTCACCCCTCCACTTT.

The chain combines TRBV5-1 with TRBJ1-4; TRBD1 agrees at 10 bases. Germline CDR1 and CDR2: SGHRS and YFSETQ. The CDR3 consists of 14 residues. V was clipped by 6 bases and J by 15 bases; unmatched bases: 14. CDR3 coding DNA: TGCGCCAGCACCCCATCCGGGACAGGGGTCACAATGTTTTTT. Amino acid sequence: CASTPSGTGVTMFF.

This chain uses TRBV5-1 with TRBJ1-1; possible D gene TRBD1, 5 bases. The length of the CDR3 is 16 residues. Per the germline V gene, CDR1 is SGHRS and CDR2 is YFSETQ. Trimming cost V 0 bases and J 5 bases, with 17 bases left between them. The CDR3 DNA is TGCGCCAGCAGCTTGGGTTCCCCCAGGGTGGAAACTGAAGCTTTCTTT. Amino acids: CASSLGSPRVETEAFF.

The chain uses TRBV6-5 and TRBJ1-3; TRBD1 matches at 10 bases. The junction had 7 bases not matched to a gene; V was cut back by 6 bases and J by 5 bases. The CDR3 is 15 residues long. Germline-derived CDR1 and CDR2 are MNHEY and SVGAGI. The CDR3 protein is CASSKTGGVRNTIYF. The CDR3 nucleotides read TGTGCCAGCAGCAAGACAGGGGGCGTTCGAAACACCATATATTTT.

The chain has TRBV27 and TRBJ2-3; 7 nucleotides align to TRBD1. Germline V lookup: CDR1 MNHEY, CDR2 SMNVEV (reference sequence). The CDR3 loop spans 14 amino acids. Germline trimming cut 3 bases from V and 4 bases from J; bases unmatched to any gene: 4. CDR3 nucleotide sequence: TGTGCCAGCAGTTTGACAGGGAAGCCAGATACGCAGTATTTT. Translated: CASSLTGKPDTQYF.

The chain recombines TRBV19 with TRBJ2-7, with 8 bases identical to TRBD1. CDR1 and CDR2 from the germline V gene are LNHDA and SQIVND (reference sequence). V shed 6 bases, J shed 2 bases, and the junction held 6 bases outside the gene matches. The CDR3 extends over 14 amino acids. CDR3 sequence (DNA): TGTGCCAGTAGCCCAGGGGGCGAACCCTACGAGCAGTACTTC. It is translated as CASSPGGEPYEQYF.

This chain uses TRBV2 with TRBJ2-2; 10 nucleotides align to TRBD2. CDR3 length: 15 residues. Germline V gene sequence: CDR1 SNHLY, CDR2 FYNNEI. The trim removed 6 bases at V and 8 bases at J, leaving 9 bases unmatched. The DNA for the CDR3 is TGTGCCAGCAGCCTACTTACTAGCGGGGTAGGGGAGCTGTTTTTT. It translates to CASSLLTSGVGELFF.

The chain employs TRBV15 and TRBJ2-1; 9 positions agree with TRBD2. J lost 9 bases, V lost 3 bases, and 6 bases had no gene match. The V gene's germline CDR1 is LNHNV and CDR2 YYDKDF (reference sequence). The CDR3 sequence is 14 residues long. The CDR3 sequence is CATSRDSGGAEQFF. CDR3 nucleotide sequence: TGTGCCACCAGCAGGGATAGCGGGGGAGCTGAGCAGTTCTTC.

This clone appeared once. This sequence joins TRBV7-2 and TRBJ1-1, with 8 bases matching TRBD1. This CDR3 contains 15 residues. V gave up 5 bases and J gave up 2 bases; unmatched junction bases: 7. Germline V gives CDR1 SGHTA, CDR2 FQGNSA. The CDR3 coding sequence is TGTGCCAGCAGCCCACGACAGGGGAAAAACACTGAAGCTTTCTTT. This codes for CASSPRQGKNTEAFF.

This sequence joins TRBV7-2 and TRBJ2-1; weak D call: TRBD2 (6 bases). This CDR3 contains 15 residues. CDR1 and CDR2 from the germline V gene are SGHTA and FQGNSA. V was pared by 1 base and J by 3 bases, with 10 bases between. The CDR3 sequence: CASSLEGGVYNEQFF. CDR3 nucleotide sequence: TGTGCCAGCAGCTTAGAGGGCGGGGTCTACAATGAGCAGTTCTTC. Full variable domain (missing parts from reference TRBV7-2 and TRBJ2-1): GAGVSQSPSNKVTEKGKDVELRCDPISGHTALYWYRQSLGQGLEFLIYFQGNSAPDKSGLPSDRFSAERTGGSVSTLTIQRTQQEDSAVYLCASSLEGGVYNEQFFGPGTRLTVL.

CDR3 DNA sequence: TGCGCCAGCAAGGGACAGGGTAGTTGGGGATTGGTGTCCACTGAAGCTTTCTTT. Protein sequence: CASKGQGSWGLVSTEAFF. The rearrangement joins TRBV10-2 to TRBJ1-1, with 9 bases identical to TRBD1. The V gene end was trimmed by 7 bases and the J gene end by 4 bases; junction bases not matched to a gene: 19. The length of the CDR3 is 18 residues. CDR1 is WSHSY and CDR2 is SAAADI in the germline V gene.

CDR3 sequence reads: CASSYGRGGTDTQYF. The CDR3 DNA reads as TGTGCCAGCAGTTACGGACGGGGGGGCACAGATACGCAGTATTTT. J is TRBJ2-3 and V is TRBV6-5; 7 bases match TRBD2. Germline-derived CDR1 and CDR2 are MNHEY and SVGAGI. The CDR3 runs to 15 residues. Trimming at V came to 2 bases and at J to 1 base, leaving 3 bases not matched to a gene.

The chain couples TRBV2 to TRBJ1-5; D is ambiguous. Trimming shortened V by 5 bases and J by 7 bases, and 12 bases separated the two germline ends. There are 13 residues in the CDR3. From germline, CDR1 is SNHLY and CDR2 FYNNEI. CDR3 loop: CASSSSLQQPQHF. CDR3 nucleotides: TGTGCCAGCAGTAGTTCCCTACAGCAGCCCCAGCATTTT.

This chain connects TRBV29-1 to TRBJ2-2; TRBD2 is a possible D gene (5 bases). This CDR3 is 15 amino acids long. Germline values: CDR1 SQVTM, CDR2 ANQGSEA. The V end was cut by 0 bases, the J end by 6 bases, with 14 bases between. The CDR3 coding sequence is TGCAGCGTTGAAGAGGGGTCGGGGTGCTCCGGGGAGCTGTTTTTT. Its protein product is CSVEEGSGCSGELFF.

CDR3: CASSLVPGQHNEQFF. The CDR3 nucleotides read TGCGCCAGCAGCTTGGTGCCGGGACAGCACAATGAGCAGTTCTTC. The V gene is TRBV5-1, the J gene TRBJ2-1; 7 positions agree with TRBD1. Trimming at V came to 0 bases and at J to 5 bases, leaving 5 bases not matched to a gene. The germline V gene has CDR1 SGHRS and CDR2 YFSETQ. The length of the CDR3 is 15 residues.

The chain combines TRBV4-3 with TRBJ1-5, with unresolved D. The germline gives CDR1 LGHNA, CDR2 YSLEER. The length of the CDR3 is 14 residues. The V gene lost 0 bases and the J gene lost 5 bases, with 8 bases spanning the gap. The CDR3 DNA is TGCGCCAGCAGCCAAGAAACTGGGTATCAGCCCCAGCATTTT. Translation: CASSQETGYQPQHF.

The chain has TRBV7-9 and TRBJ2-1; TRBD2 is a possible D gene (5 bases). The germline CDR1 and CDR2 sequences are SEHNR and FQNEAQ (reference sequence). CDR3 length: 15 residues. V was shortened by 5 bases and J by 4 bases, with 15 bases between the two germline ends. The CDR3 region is CASSPPSGEYNEQFF. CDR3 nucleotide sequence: TGTGCCAGCAGCCCCCCTTCTGGGGAGTACAATGAGCAGTTCTTC.

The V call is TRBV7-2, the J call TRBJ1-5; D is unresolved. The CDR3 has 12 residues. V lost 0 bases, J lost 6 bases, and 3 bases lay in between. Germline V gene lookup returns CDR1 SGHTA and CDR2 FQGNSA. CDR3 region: CASSLAGQPQHF. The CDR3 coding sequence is TGTGCCAGCAGCTTAGCGGGTCAGCCCCAGCATTTT.

Written as DNA, the CDR3 is TGTGCCAGCAGTGTAGCTCGCGACACCATATATTTT. Amino acid sequence: CASSVARDTIYF. The V gene is TRBV6-1, the J gene TRBJ1-3; D gene unclear. The CDR3 sequence is 12 residues long. V was shortened by 4 bases and J by 8 bases, with 9 bases between the two germline ends. CDR1 is MNHNS, CDR2 SASEGT, per germline.

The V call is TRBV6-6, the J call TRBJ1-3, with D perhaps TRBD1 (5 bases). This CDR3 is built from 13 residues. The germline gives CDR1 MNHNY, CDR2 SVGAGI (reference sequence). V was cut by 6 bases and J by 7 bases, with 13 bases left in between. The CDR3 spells CASREPGANTIYF. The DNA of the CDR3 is TGTGCCAGCAGGGAACCCGGGGCTAACACCATATATTTT.

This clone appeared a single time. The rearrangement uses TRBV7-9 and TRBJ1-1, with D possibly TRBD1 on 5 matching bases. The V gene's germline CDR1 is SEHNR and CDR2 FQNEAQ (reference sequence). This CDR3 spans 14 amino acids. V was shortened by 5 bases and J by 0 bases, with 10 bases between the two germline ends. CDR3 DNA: TGTGCCAGCAGCCCGAAGGGGCTGAACACTGAAGCTTTCTTT. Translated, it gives CASSPKGLNTEAFF.